Presented here are 9 T cell receptor beta chains from one specimen sequenced in a study of Graves' ophthalmopathy and Graves' hyperthyroidism. As the template, RNA transcripts were used to amplify TCR beta CDR3 regions. An opening RT-PCR round employed HTBI primers and preceded a second-round multiplex PCR. TCRdb re-derived calls from the multiplex PCR reads in MiXCR, one entry per CDR3 protein. The sample consists of some 370,000 distinct CDR3 sequences, approximately 17% of them appearing once. Material: peripheral blood. These receptors originate from an adult woman with stable Graves' hyperthyroidism.

This clonotype was observed at least ten times. CDR3 DNA sequence: TGTGCCAGCAGCCTCCGACGTAGCGGGAGTGGGGACGGGGAGCTGTTTTTT. As protein: CASSLRRSGSGDGELFF. The chain recombines TRBV7-8 with TRBJ2-2; TRBD2 aligns across 9 bases. V was pared by 5 bases and J by 7 bases, with 14 bases of the junction left unmatched. The CDR3 sequence is 17 residues long. Germline-derived CDR1 and CDR2 are SGHVS and FQNEAQ.

The sample holds many counts of this clonotype. This chain uses TRBV7-9 with TRBJ1-3, with no clear D. The CDR3 runs to 17 residues. CDR1 SEHNR and CDR2 FQNEAQ come from the germline V gene (reference sequence). V was shortened by 1 base and J by 4 bases, with 17 bases between the two germline ends. The CDR3 here is CASSLGVGINSGNTIYF. DNA of the CDR3: TGTGCCAGCAGCTTAGGGGTGGGAATCAACTCCGGAAACACCATATATTTT.

The table lists this clonotype with a few counts. The V and J genes are TRBV7-2 and TRBJ2-7, with 13 bases matching TRBD2. The CDR3 sequence is 13 residues long. Germline trimming cut 5 bases from V and 11 bases from J; bases unmatched to any gene: 6. From germline, CDR1 is SGHTA and CDR2 FQGNSA. The CDR3 loop is CASSLGLAGDEYF. The CDR3 nucleotides are TGTGCCAGCAGCCTCGGACTAGCGGGAGATGAGTACTTC. The full variable domain, rest sourced from reference TRBV7-2 and TRBJ2-7, is GAGVSQSPSNKVTEKGKDVELRCDPISGHTALYWYRQSLGQGLEFLIYFQGNSAPDKSGLPSDRFSAERTGGSVSTLTIQRTQQEDSAVYLCASSLGLAGDEYFGPGTRLTVT.

This chain links TRBV18 with TRBJ1-5, with 7 bases lining up with TRBD1. The V gene end was trimmed by 2 bases and the J gene end by 0 bases; junction bases not matched to a gene: 13. CDR1 is KGHSH and CDR2 is LQKENI in the germline V gene. The CDR3 contains 19 residues. The DNA of the CDR3 is TGTGCCAGCTCACCAACCGGGACAGAATTCTTCTATAGCAATCAGCCCCAGCATTTT. This sequence encodes CASSPTGTEFFYSNQPQHF.

This clonotype was observed at least ten times. The chain employs TRBV20-1 and TRBJ1-1; D is unclear. Germline V gives CDR1 DFQATT, CDR2 SNEGSKA (reference sequence). There are 14 residues in the CDR3. Trimming shortened V by 0 bases and J by 0 bases, and 8 bases separated the two germline ends. CDR3 residues: CSARDRRLNTEAFF. CDR3 nucleotides: TGCAGTGCTAGAGATCGTCGTTTGAACACTGAAGCTTTCTTT.

CDR3 nucleotide sequence: TGTGCTAGTGGTACTATCGGAGGCAGTATAATCATGAACACTGAAGCTTTCTTT. Translated: CASGTIGGSIIMNTEAFF. The V and J genes are TRBV12-5 and TRBJ1-1; the D is unclear. The CDR3 is 18 residues long. Looked up from germline, CDR1 is LGHNT and CDR2 is FRNRAP. The V end was cut by 5 bases, the J end by 0 bases, with 22 bases between.

There are many counts of this clonotype. The chain employs TRBV6-1 and TRBJ1-5; no firm D call. Germline V lookup: CDR1 MNHNS, CDR2 SASEGT. Trimming took 7 bases from V and 2 from J, leaving 15 bases between them. The CDR3 runs to 15 residues. Written as DNA, the CDR3 is TGTGCCAGCACCCCGACGAGCAGCCGCAATCAGCCCCAGCATTTT. Encoded protein: CASTPTSSRNQPQHF.

Many counts were recorded for this clonotype. This chain connects TRBV12-3 or TRBV12-4 to TRBJ2-4; D is uncertain. The CDR3 has 17 residues. The germline V and J ends were trimmed by 4 bases and 1 base, with 17 bases remaining between them. The CDR3: CASSSGQAELAKNIQYF. In DNA form, the CDR3 reads TGTGCCAGCAGTTCCGGTCAGGCAGAGCTCGCCAAAAACATTCAGTACTTC.

The table lists this clonotype with a few counts. The V and J genes are TRBV7-2 and TRBJ1-1; D might be TRBD1 (6 bases). CDR3 length: 14 residues. The V gene's germline CDR1 is SGHTA and CDR2 FQGNSA. Trimming removed 6 bases from V and 3 bases from J, with 14 bases in between. The CDR3 protein is CASREGGAHTEAFF. Here the CDR3 DNA reads TGTGCCAGCAGAGAGGGGGGGGCGCACACTGAAGCTTTCTTT.